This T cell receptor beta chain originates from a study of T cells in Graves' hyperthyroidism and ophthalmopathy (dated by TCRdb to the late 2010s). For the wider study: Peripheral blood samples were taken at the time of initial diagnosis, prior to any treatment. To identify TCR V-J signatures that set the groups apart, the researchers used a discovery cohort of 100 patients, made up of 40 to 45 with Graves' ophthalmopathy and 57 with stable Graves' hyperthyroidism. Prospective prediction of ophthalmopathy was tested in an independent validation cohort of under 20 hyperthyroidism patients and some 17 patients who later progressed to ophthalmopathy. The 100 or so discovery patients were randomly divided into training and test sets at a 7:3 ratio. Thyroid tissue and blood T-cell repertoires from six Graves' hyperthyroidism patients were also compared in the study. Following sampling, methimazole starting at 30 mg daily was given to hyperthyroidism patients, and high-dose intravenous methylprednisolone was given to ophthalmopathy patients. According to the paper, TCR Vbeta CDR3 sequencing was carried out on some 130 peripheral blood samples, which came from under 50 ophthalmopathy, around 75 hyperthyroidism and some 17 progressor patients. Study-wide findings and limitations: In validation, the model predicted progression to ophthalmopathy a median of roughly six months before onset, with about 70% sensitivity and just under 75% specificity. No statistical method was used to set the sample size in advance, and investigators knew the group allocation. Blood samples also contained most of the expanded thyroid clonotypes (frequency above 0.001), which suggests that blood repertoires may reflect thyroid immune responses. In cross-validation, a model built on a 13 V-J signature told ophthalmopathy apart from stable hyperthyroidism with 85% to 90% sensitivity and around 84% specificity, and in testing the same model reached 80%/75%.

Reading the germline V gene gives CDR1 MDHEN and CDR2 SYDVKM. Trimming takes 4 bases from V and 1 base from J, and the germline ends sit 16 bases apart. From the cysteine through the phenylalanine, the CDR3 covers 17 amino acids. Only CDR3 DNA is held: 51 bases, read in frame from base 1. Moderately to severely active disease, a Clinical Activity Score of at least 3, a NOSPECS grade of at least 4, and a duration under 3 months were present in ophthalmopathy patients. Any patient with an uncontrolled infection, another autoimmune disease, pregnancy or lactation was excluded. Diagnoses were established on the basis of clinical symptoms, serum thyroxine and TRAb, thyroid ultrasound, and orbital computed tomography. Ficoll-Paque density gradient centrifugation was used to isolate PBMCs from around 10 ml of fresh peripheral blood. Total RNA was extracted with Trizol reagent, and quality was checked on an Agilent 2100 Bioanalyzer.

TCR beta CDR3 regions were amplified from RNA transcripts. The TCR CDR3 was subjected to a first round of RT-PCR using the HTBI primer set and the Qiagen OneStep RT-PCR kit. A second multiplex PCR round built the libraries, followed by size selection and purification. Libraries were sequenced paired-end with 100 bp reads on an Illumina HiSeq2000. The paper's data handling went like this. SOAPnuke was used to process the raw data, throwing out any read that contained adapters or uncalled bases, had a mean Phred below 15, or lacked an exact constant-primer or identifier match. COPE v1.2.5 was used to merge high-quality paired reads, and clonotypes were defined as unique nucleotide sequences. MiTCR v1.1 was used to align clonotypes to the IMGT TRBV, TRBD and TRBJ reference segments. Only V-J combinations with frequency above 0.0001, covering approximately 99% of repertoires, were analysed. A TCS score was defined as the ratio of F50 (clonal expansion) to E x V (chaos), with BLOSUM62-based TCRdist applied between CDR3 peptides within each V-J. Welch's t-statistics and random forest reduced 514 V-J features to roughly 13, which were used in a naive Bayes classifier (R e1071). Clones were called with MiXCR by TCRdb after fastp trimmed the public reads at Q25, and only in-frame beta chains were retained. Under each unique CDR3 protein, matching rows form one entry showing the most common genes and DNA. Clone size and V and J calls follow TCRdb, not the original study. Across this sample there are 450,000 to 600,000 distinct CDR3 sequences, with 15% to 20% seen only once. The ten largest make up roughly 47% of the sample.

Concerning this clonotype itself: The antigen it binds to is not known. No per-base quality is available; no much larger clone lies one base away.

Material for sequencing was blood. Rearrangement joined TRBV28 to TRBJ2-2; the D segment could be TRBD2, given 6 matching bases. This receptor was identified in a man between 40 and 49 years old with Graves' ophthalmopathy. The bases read TGTGCCAGCAGTTCCCCGAGGACTAACATGAACACCGGGGAGCTGTTTTTT. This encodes CASSSPRTNMNTGELFF.